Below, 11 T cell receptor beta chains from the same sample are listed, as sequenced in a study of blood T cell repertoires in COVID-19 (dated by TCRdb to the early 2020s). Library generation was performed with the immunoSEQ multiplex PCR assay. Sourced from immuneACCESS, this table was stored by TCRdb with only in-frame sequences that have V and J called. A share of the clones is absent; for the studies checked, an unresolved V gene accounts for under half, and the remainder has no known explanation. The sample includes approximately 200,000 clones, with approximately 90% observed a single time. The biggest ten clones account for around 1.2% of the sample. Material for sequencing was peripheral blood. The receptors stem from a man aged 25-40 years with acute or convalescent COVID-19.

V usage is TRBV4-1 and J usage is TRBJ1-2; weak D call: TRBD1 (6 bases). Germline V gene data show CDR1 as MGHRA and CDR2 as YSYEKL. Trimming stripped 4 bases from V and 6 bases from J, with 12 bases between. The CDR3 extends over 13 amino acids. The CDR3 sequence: CASSLGGRDGYTF. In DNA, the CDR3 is TGCGCCAGCAGCCTGGGGGGGCGCGATGGCTACACCTTC.

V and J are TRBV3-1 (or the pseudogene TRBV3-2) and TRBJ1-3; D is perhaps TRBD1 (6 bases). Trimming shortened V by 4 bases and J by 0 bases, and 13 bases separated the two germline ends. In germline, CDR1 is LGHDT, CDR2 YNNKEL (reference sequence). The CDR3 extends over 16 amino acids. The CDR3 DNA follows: TGTGCCAGCAGCCGAAACCTACAGGGCTCTGGAAACACCATATATTTT. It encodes CASSRNLQGSGNTIYF.

The CDR3 spells CASTIGRGLSTDTQYF. The CDR3 DNA is TGTGCCAGCACCATAGGGAGGGGGTTGAGCACAGATACGCAGTATTTT. The chain uses TRBV6-6 and TRBJ2-3; D might be TRBD2 (7 bases). This CDR3 comprises 16 residues. The germline V gene encodes CDR1 MNHNY and CDR2 SVGAGI (reference sequence). V gave up 7 bases and J gave up 0 bases, with 17 bases separating them.

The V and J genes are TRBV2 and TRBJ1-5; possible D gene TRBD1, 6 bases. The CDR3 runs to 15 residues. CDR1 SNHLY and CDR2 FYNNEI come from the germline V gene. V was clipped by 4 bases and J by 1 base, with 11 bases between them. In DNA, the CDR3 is TGTGCCAGCAGTGCCTCCCAGGGGAGCAATCAGCCCCAGCATTTT. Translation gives CASSASQGSNQPQHF.

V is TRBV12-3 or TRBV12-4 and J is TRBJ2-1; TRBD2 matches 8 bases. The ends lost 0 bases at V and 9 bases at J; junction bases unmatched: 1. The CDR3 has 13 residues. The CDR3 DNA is TGTGCCAGCAGTTTAGCTAGCGGGGTTGAGCAGTTCTTC. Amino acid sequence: CASSLASGVEQFF.

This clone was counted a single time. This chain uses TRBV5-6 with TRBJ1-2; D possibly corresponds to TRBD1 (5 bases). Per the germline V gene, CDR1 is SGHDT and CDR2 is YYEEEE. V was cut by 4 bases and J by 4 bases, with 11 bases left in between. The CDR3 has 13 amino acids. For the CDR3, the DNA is TGTGCCAGCAGCGGGGGGAGACTCTATGGCTACACCTTC. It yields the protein CASSGGRLYGYTF. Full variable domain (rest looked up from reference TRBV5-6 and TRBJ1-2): DAGVTQSPTHLIKTRGQQVTLRCSPKSGHDTVSWYQQALGQGPQFIFQYYEEEERQRGNFPDRFSGHQFPNYSSELNVNALLLGDSALYLCASSGGRLYGYTFGSGTRLTVV.

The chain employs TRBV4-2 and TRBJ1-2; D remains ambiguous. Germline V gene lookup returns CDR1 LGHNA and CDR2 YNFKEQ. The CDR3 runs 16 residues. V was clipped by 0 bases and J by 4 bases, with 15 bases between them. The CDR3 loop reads CASSQDLESFGYGYTF. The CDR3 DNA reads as TGTGCCAGCAGCCAAGATCTCGAGAGTTTTGGCTATGGCTACACCTTC.

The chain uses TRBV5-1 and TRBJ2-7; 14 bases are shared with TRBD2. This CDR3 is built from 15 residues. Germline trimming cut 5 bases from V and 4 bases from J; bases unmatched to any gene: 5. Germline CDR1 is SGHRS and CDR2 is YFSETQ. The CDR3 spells CASSSGLAGVYEQYF. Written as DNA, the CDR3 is TGCGCCAGCAGTTCGGGACTAGCGGGAGTATACGAGCAGTACTTC.

The chain's CDR3 is CASSLVASGTDTQYF. CDR3 DNA sequence: TGCGCCAGCAGCTTGGTGGCTAGCGGCACAGATACGCAGTATTTT. The chain is built from TRBV5-1 and TRBJ2-3; TRBD2 is a possible D gene (6 bases). Trimming took 0 bases from V and 1 from J, leaving 9 bases between them. CDR3 length: 15 residues. Germline values: CDR1 SGHRS, CDR2 YFSETQ.

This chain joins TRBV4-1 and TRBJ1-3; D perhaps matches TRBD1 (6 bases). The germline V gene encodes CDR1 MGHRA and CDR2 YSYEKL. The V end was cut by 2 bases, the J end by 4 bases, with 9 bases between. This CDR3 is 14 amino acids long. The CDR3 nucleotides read TGCGCCAGCAGCCAAACAGGGTCCGGAAACACCATATATTTT. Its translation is CASSQTGSGNTIYF.

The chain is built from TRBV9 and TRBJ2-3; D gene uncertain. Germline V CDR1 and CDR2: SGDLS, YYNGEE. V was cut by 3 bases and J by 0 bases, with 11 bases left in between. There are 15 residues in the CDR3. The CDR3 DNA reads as TGTGCCAGCAGCGCCATTGCGGTTAGCACAGATACGCAGTATTTT. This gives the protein CASSAIAVSTDTQYF.